This T cell receptor (beta chain) originates from a study of blood T cell repertoires in COVID-19. Study context: The United States, Italy and Spain supplied acute and convalescent COVID-19 samples. PBMCs, B-cell-depleted T cells, or T cells provided the cDNA or gDNA that made up the material.

Sequenced by immunoSEQ multiplex PCR; TCRdb stores in-frame clones only, minus some. The sample has more than 300,000 clones, around nine tenths seen once; the top ten hold more than 1%. The CDR3 loop spans 12 amino acids. The germline gives CDR1 SNHLY, CDR2 FYNNEI. V lost 6 bases to trimming and J lost 13 bases, with 13 bases between them. The sample consisted of PBMCs or T cells enriched from blood (not recorded which). This receptor was obtained from a woman between 18 and 29 years old who had recovered from COVID-19. The chain recombines TRBV2 with TRBJ1-6; D remains unclear. The CDR3 protein is CASSLPPAPLHF. CDR3 nucleotide sequence: TGTGCCAGCAGCCTCCCCCCTGCGCCCCTCCACTTT.